Shown below are 22 T cell receptor beta chains from a single sample sequenced in a study of blood T cell repertoires in COVID-19. Method: immunoSEQ multiplex PCR; TCRdb's copy keeps in-frame clones and lacks some. The repertoire holds around 250,000 clones, with around 85% as singletons. The material sequenced was PBMCs or T cells enriched from blood (not recorded which). These receptors came from a woman aged 45-60 years who had recovered from COVID-19.

The chain joins TRBV27 to TRBJ2-3; D is ambiguous. The CDR3 has 13 residues. With 6 bases removed from V and 5 bases from J, the gap between germline ends came to 12 bases. CDR1 is MNHEY, CDR2 SMNVEV, per germline (reference sequence). The CDR3 nucleotides read TGTGCCAGCAGCGGGTCCAGTGTAGATACGCAGTATTTT. This sequence encodes CASSGSSVDTQYF.

The chain employs TRBV5-4 and TRBJ1-4; tentatively, D is TRBD1 (6 bases). The CDR3 runs to 14 residues. V was cut by 0 bases and J by 4 bases, with 7 bases left in between. CDR1 is SGHNT and CDR2 is YYREEE in the germline V gene (reference sequence). DNA of the CDR3: TGTGCCAGCAGCTTGGCAGGGGATAATGAAAAACTGTTTTTT. It codes for CASSLAGDNEKLFF.

The genes are TRBV21-1 and TRBJ2-7; the table's D call, TRBD2, was not checked against the DNA. TRBV21-1 is described as a pseudogene. The CDR3 is made up of 14 amino acids. The CDR3 is CASIISGDSHEQYF. The DNA for the CDR3 is TGTGCCAGCATCATTAGCGGAGACAGTCACGAGCAGTACTTC.

The chain is built from TRBV30 and TRBJ1-2, with 7 bases lining up with TRBD1. CDR1 GTSNPN and CDR2 SVGIG come from the germline V gene (reference sequence). Trimming removed 1 base from V and 0 bases from J; junction bases left unmatched: 17. The CDR3 has 19 residues. The CDR3 nucleotides are TGTGCCTGGAGTGCCAAGATAGGGGGCGACCAAAGAGCTAACTATGGCTACACCTTC. It is translated as CAWSAKIGGDQRANYGYTF.

The chain links TRBV28 to TRBJ1-1; tentative D call: TRBD1 (6 bases). Germline lookup yields CDR1 MDHEN and CDR2 SYDVKM. The length of the CDR3 is 17 residues. Trimming stripped 4 bases from V and 1 base from J, with 19 bases between. In nucleotides, the CDR3 is TGTGCCAGCAGTTCCGCAGCCCTAGGACAGTCGAACACTGAAGCTTTCTTT. Its protein is CASSSAALGQSNTEAFF.

The CDR3 sequence: CASSSLGLQTGYYEKLFF. The DNA for the CDR3 is TGTGCCAGCAGTAGTCTAGGGCTCCAAACAGGGTACTATGAAAAACTGTTTTTT. This chain uses TRBV27 with TRBJ1-4; D perhaps matches TRBD1 (6 bases). Trimming removed 5 bases at V and 6 bases at J, with 25 bases between. The CDR3 covers 18 residues. The germline V gene has CDR1 MNHEY and CDR2 SMNVEV (reference sequence).

The gene calls are TRBV2 and TRBJ2-3, with 9 bases that match TRBD1. Losses at the gene ends were 4 bases for V and 2 bases for J; bases not matched to a gene: 4. CDR3 length: 15 amino acids. Germline CDR1 SNHLY, CDR2 FYNNEI. The CDR3: CASSVDRGNTDTQYF. CDR3 in DNA: TGTGCCAGCAGTGTGGACAGGGGTAACACAGATACGCAGTATTTT. The full variable domain, in which reference TRBV2 and TRBJ2-3 provide the parts outside the CDR3, is EPEVTQTPSHQVTQMGQEVILRCVPISNHLYFYWYRQILGQKVEFLVSFYNNEISEKSEIFDDQFSVERPDGSNFTLKIRSTKLEDSAMYFCASSVDRGNTDTQYFGPGTRLTVL.

This clone has only one observation. The chain has TRBV30 and TRBJ1-5, with a possible D match to TRBD1 (5 bases). The length of the CDR3 is 13 residues. Germline values: CDR1 GTSNPN, CDR2 SVGIG (reference sequence). V gave up 1 base and J gave up 10 bases, with 14 bases separating them. The CDR3 nucleotides are TGTGCCTGGAGTGCGGACGGCGGGGGTCCCCAGCATTTT. Amino acid sequence: CAWSADGGGPQHF.

V gene TRBV2 combines with J gene TRBJ1-6; D gene uncertain. Germline V CDR1 and CDR2: SNHLY, FYNNEI. V lost 3 bases, J lost 9 bases, and 12 bases lay in between. The CDR3 is 14 residues long. CDR3 DNA sequence: TGTGCCAGCAGTGACGAGGGATCACGTTCACCCCTCCACTTT. It codes for CASSDEGSRSPLHF.

The chain has TRBV2 and TRBJ2-6, with TRBD2 as a possible D gene (5 bases). This CDR3 has 16 residues. Germline V gene data show CDR1 as SNHLY and CDR2 as FYNNEI. Trimming took 6 bases from V and 0 from J, leaving 12 bases between them. This CDR3 reads CASREALHSGANVLTF. The CDR3 region has the DNA TGTGCCAGCAGGGAGGCACTACACTCTGGGGCCAACGTCCTGACTTTC.

V gene TRBV9 combines with J gene TRBJ2-1; 14 bases line up with TRBD2. V trimming: 3 bases; J trimming: 1 base; junction bases outside the gene matches: 3. The CDR3 has 17 residues. Germline-derived CDR1 and CDR2 are SGDLS and YYNGEE. The CDR3 is CASSDRLAGGSYNEQFF. The CDR3 DNA reads TGTGCCAGCAGCGATCGACTAGCGGGAGGGTCCTACAATGAGCAGTTCTTC.

This sequence joins TRBV5-6 and TRBJ1-5; 7 nucleotides agree with TRBD1. This CDR3 contains 16 residues. The V and J ends lost 4 bases and 0 bases, in that order; junction bases with no gene match: 7. The germline V gene has CDR1 SGHDT and CDR2 YYEEEE. The CDR3 loop is CASSRRDSYSNQPQHF. CDR3 nucleotides: TGTGCCAGCAGCCGGAGGGACAGTTATAGCAATCAGCCCCAGCATTTT. Complete variable domain (other parts from reference TRBV5-6 and TRBJ1-5): DAGVTQSPTHLIKTRGQQVTLRCSPKSGHDTVSWYQQALGQGPQFIFQYYEEEERQRGNFPDRFSGHQFPNYSSELNVNALLLGDSALYLCASSRRDSYSNQPQHFGDGTRLSIL.

This chain links TRBV4-1 with TRBJ1-2, with D uncertain. CDR3 length: 14 residues. Germline V gene data show CDR1 as MGHRA and CDR2 as YSYEKL. The V and J ends lost 2 bases and 4 bases respectively, with 11 bases between them. CDR3 in amino acids: CASSQPGLIYGYTF. CDR3 DNA: TGCGCCAGCAGCCAACCCGGACTGATCTATGGCTACACCTTC.

The rearrangement joins TRBV6-1 to TRBJ2-7; 7 nucleotides match TRBD2. J gave up 3 bases and V 1 base, and 3 bases lay outside the gene matches. Per germline, CDR1 MNHNS and CDR2 SASEGT. This CDR3 has 14 residues. The CDR3 sequence: CASSEGVAGYEQYF. The CDR3, as DNA: TGTGCCAGCAGTGAAGGGGTAGCGGGCTACGAGCAGTACTTC.

The chain recombines TRBV10-2 with TRBJ2-7; 7 bases match TRBD1. With V trimmed by 4 bases and J by 0 bases, 3 bases remained unmatched. The CDR3 covers 14 residues. CDR1 WSHSY and CDR2 SAAADI come from the germline V gene. The CDR3 loop reads CASSGTGLSYEQYF. The CDR3 region has the DNA TGCGCCAGCAGTGGGACAGGTCTCTCCTACGAGCAGTACTTC.

CDR3 bases: TGCGCCAGCAGCCAACCAGCGGGAATAGGTGGGGCCAACGTCCTGACTTTC. This encodes CASSQPAGIGGANVLTF. The genes are TRBV4-1 and TRBJ2-6, with TRBD2 matching over 7 bases. Unmatched junction bases numbered 7, after V lost 2 bases and J lost 3 bases. CDR3 length equals 17 residues. Germline CDR1 is MGHRA and CDR2 is YSYEKL.

This chain uses TRBV19 with TRBJ2-2, with 13 bases lining up with TRBD2. Germline-derived CDR1 and CDR2 are LNHDA and SQIVND (reference sequence). The CDR3 sequence is 16 residues long. The junction had 2 bases not matched to a gene; V was cut back by 4 bases and J by 3 bases. The CDR3, as DNA: TGTGCCAGTAGTACGGGACTAGCGGGGTACACCGGGGAGCTGTTTTTT. It yields the protein CASSTGLAGYTGELFF.

J is TRBJ2-2 and V is TRBV5-4; 9 positions match TRBD1. CDR1 SGHNT and CDR2 YYREEE come from the germline V gene (reference sequence). The CDR3 length is 15 residues. V gave up 5 bases and J gave up 2 bases; unmatched junction bases: 4. The CDR3 DNA reads TGTGCCAGCAGTGGGACAGGGAAAAACACCGGGGAGCTGTTTTTT. This translates into CASSGTGKNTGELFF.

The CDR3, as DNA: TGCAGTGCTAGTTCCCGGGGGGACAGGGGGCTAAGGAATCAGCCCCAGCATTTT. Translated, it gives CSASSRGDRGLRNQPQHF. This chain connects TRBV20-1 to TRBJ1-5; 12 bases line up with TRBD1. This CDR3 is built from 18 residues. V gave up 3 bases and J gave up 4 bases; unmatched junction bases: 13. The germline V gene has CDR1 DFQATT and CDR2 SNEGSKA (reference sequence).

The J gene is TRBJ2-1, the V gene TRBV4-1; 7 nucleotides match TRBD2. The CDR3 loop spans 18 amino acids. Germline V gene lookup returns CDR1 MGHRA and CDR2 YSYEKL. Losses at the gene ends were 4 bases for V and 8 bases for J; bases not matched to a gene: 20. The CDR3 DNA sequence: TGCGCCAGCAGCCCAGGGACGGTACTAGCGTCCAGAGGGCATGAGCAGTTCTTC. Translating gives CASSPGTVLASRGHEQFF.

J is TRBJ2-7 and V is TRBV2, with D possibly TRBD2 on 5 matching bases. Germline V gene data show CDR1 as SNHLY and CDR2 as FYNNEI. The length of the CDR3 is 16 residues. V shed 7 bases and J shed 6 bases, with 25 bases lying between them. This CDR3 is CASTNSPGRHDGEQYF. As DNA, the CDR3 is TGTGCCAGCACCAACTCCCCGGGGAGACACGACGGCGAGCAGTACTTC.

The gene calls are TRBV7-2 and TRBJ1-3; 7 nucleotides line up with TRBD1. The CDR3 consists of 15 residues. Germline V gives CDR1 SGHTA, CDR2 FQGNSA. V was pared by 4 bases and J by 1 base, with 4 bases of the junction left unmatched. The CDR3 DNA sequence: TGTGCCAGCAGCTCAACAGGGGTTTCTGGAAACACCATATATTTT. It translates to CASSSTGVSGNTIYF.